This TCR beta chain derives from a study of cytomegalovirus exposure and HLA in healthy donors. Findings and caveats of the study: The study recorded around 160 TCR beta chains that were cytomegalovirus-associated. The sole available immune exposure information was CMV serostatus. Later work found that TCR association rates differed between HLA loci; DRB1 had the most and HLA-C the fewest. Analysis was performed later, and it showed HLA-associated TCR beta chains to be more clonally expanded than equally common others.

Of note for this clone: Its specificity is unknown.

Researchers ran the PCR with 60 Vbeta and 13 Jbeta primers. Here immunoSEQ multiplex PCR was the method, and the copy in TCRdb shows in-frame clones only, minus some. The sample consists of about 140,000 clones, around 75% of them appearing once. V was clipped by 6 bases and J by 7 bases; unmatched bases: 7. CDR1 is MNHNS, CDR2 SASEGT, per germline. This CDR3 has 14 amino acids. What was sequenced was PBMCs. The rearrangement joins TRBV6-1 to TRBJ1-2; 11 bases agree with TRBD1. This TCR was sampled from a middle-aged man in good health and CMV-seronegative. Here the CDR3 reads CASRAGQGVCGYTF. In DNA, the CDR3 is TGTGCCAGCAGGGCGGGACAGGGGGTTTGTGGCTACACCTTC.